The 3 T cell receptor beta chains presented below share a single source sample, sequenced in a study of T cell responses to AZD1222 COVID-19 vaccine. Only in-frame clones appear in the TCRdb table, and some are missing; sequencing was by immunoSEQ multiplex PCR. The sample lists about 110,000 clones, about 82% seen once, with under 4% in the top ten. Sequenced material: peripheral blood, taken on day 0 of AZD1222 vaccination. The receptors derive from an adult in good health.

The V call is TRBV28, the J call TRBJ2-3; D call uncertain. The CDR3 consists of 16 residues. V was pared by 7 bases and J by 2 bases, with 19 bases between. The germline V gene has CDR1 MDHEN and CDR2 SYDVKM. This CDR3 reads CASTSLAYGDTDTQYF. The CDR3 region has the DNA TGTGCCAGCACCTCGTTGGCCTACGGTGACACAGATACGCAGTATTTT.

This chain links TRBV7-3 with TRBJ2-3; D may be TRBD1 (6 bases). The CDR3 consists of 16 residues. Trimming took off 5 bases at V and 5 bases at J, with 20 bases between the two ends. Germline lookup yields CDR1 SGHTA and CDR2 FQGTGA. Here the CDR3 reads CASSPKRTAEVDTQYF. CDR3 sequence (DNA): TGTGCCAGCAGCCCCAAACGGACAGCCGAAGTAGATACGCAGTATTTT.

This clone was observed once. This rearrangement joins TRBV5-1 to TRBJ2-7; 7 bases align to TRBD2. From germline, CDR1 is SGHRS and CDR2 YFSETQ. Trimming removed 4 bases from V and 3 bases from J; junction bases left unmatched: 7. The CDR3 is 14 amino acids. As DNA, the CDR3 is TGCGCCAGCAGCAAAACTAGCGTGTTCTACGAGCAGTACTTC. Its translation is CASSKTSVFYEQYF. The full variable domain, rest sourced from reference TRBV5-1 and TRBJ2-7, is KAGVTQTPRYLIKTRGQQVTLSCSPISGHRSVSWYQQTPGQGLQFLFEYFSETQRNKGNFPGRFSGRQFSNSRSEMNVSTLELGDSALYLCASSKTSVFYEQYFGPGTRLTVT.